What follows are 20 T cell receptor beta chains derived from one specimen sequenced in a study of blood T cell repertoires in COVID-19. Clones were sequenced by immunoSEQ multiplex PCR, and TCRdb holds only the in-frame ones, with some missing. Of over 150,000 clones listed, about 88% are singletons. The specimen sequenced was peripheral blood. The receptors were sampled from a woman aged 55-70 years with COVID-19, enrolled during active disease.

The rearrangement links TRBV12-3 or TRBV12-4 to TRBJ1-6; D remains unclear. Trimming left V 4 bases short and J 6 bases short, with 7 bases between. The CDR3 extends over 13 amino acids. This CDR3 is CASSYEFNSPLHF. CDR3 DNA: TGTGCCAGCAGTTATGAGTTTAATTCACCCCTCCACTTT.

The rearrangement uses TRBV2 and TRBJ2-2, with D unclear. The CDR3 covers 11 residues. V shed 5 bases and J shed 9 bases, with 7 bases lying between them. From germline, CDR1 is SNHLY and CDR2 FYNNEI. The CDR3 bases are TGTGCCAGCAGTCCCTTATGGGAGCTGTTTTTT. This gives the protein CASSPLWELFF.

This clone was seen only once. V gene TRBV9 combines with J gene TRBJ2-7, with 7 nucleotides matching TRBD2. V shed 0 bases, J shed 3 bases, and the junction held 6 bases outside the gene matches. This CDR3 has 15 amino acids. CDR1 and CDR2 (germline): SGDLS, YYNGEE. CDR3 region: CASSVALAEVYEQYF. DNA for the CDR3: TGTGCCAGCAGCGTAGCCCTAGCGGAGGTCTACGAGCAGTACTTC.

The rearrangement joins TRBV23-1 to TRBJ1-5; D possibly corresponds to TRBD1 (6 bases). TRBV23-1 is recorded as an ORF, its role being uncertain. V was pared by 2 bases and J by 4 bases, with 15 bases between. CDR3 length: 16 residues. The CDR3 here is CASSQGRGRGNQPQHF. The CDR3 coding sequence is TGCGCCAGCAGTCAAGGTCGGGGGCGGGGGAATCAGCCCCAGCATTTT.

The rearrangement uses TRBV3-1 (or the pseudogene TRBV3-2) and TRBJ1-2, with 11 bases lining up with TRBD1. This CDR3 has 16 residues. Per the germline V gene, CDR1 is LGHDT and CDR2 is YNNKEL (reference sequence). V shed 3 bases, J shed 7 bases, and the junction held 10 bases outside the gene matches. The CDR3 sequence: CASSQAGTGGSGGYTF. The CDR3 nucleotides are TGTGCCAGCAGCCAGGCCGGGACAGGGGGTTCAGGTGGCTACACCTTC.

The chain joins TRBV2 to TRBJ1-1; 8 bases agree with TRBD1. The CDR3 consists of 15 residues. With 3 bases clipped from V and 2 bases from J, the junction kept 5 bases outside the gene matches. Germline V gene sequence: CDR1 SNHLY, CDR2 FYNNEI. The CDR3, as DNA: TGTGCCAGCAGTGACCAGACAGGGGCAAACACTGAAGCTTTCTTT. Protein product: CASSDQTGANTEAFF.

The chain recombines TRBV6-5 with TRBJ1-5, with D possibly matching TRBD1 (6 bases). V was pared by 5 bases and J by 4 bases, with 12 bases between. Germline V lookup: CDR1 MNHEY, CDR2 SVGAGI. The CDR3 totals 14 residues. For the CDR3, the DNA is TGTGCCAGCAGTCCTTTGACAGGAAATCAGCCCCAGCATTTT. The encoded protein is CASSPLTGNQPQHF.

This clone was seen repeatedly, ten times or more. The V gene is TRBV5-1, the J gene TRBJ2-7; D may be TRBD1 (6 bases). V was cut by 4 bases and J by 7 bases, with 21 bases left in between. Per germline, CDR1 SGHRS and CDR2 YFSETQ. The CDR3 length is 15 residues. CDR3 region: CASSASTGPQGEQYF. Here the CDR3 DNA reads TGCGCCAGCAGCGCATCTACGGGACCCCAGGGGGAGCAGTACTTC.

The chain links TRBV6-1 to TRBJ2-4; TRBD2 is a possible D gene (5 bases). The V end was cut by 1 base, the J end by 0 bases, with 7 bases between. Germline assignment: CDR1 MNHNS and CDR2 SASEGT. The CDR3 consists of 15 residues. CDR3 DNA sequence: TGTGCCAGCAGTGAAGATGGACTAGCCAAAAACATTCAGTACTTC. This gives the protein CASSEDGLAKNIQYF.

The CDR3 spells CASSPRRANTEAFF. The CDR3, as DNA: TGTGCCAGCAGCCCGAGGAGGGCTAACACTGAAGCTTTCTTT. The genes are TRBV7-9 and TRBJ1-1; the D is unclear. Trimming removed 5 bases at V and 2 bases at J, with 12 bases between. Germline V gene lookup returns CDR1 SEHNR and CDR2 FQNEAQ (reference sequence). CDR3 length: 14 residues.

The chain recombines TRBV7-3 with TRBJ1-1; 7 nucleotides match TRBD1. CDR3 length: 14 amino acids. J gave up 3 bases and V 5 bases, and 6 bases lay outside the gene matches. CDR1 is SGHTA, CDR2 FQGTGA, per germline. The CDR3 DNA sequence: TGTGCCAGCAGCGAACAGGGACAGTACACTGAAGCTTTCTTT. Translated: CASSEQGQYTEAFF.

This chain links TRBV18 with TRBJ1-2; perhaps TRBD1 as D (6 bases). CDR1 is KGHSH, CDR2 LQKENI, per germline. This CDR3 has 13 residues. V was clipped by 2 bases and J by 8 bases, with 12 bases between them. The CDR3 DNA reads TGTGCCAGCTCACCATATACGGGACAAGGCTACACCTTC. This sequence encodes CASSPYTGQGYTF.

The chain is built from TRBV5-6 and TRBJ1-2; D is possibly TRBD1 (5 bases). The V end lost 3 bases, the J end lost 4 bases, and 16 bases lay between the germline ends. There are 15 residues in the CDR3. Germline CDR1 and CDR2: SGHDT and YYEEEE. The CDR3 DNA reads TGTGCCAGCAGCTCCACGACAGTTCCCTCCTATGGCTACACCTTC. Translation: CASSSTTVPSYGYTF.

The CDR3 DNA reads TGCGCCAGCAGCCCGGTAGCCCCCTCAACTAATGAAAAACTGTTTTTT. Encoded protein: CASSPVAPSTNEKLFF. V is TRBV5-1 and J is TRBJ1-4; no reliable D call. Germline CDR1 and CDR2: SGHRS and YFSETQ. V was cut by 4 bases and J by 0 bases, with 13 bases left in between. This CDR3 is built from 16 residues.

This clone was counted a single time. This rearrangement joins TRBV3-1 (or the pseudogene TRBV3-2) to TRBJ2-7; D unclear. This CDR3 is 13 amino acids long. V dropped 1 base and J dropped 3 bases, with 7 bases sitting between them. Germline V gene data show CDR1 as LGHDT and CDR2 as YNNKEL (reference sequence). The CDR3 nucleotides read TGTGCCAGCAGCCAAGCTGTCCTCTACGAGCAGTACTTC. Protein product: CASSQAVLYEQYF.

The sample holds a few counts of this clone. The chain joins TRBV27 to TRBJ1-4; no firm D call. The V end lost 6 bases, the J end lost 0 bases, and 11 bases lay between the germline ends. Germline CDR1 MNHEY, CDR2 SMNVEV (reference sequence). The CDR3 has 15 amino acids. CDR3 amino acids: CASRLTLATNEKLFF. CDR3 coding DNA: TGTGCCAGCAGACTAACACTAGCAACTAATGAAAAACTGTTTTTT.

V gene TRBV6-5 combines with J gene TRBJ1-1; D not certain. The V end was cut by 2 bases, the J end by 2 bases, with 9 bases between. The germline V gene has CDR1 MNHEY and CDR2 SVGAGI. The CDR3 extends over 14 amino acids. The CDR3, as DNA: TGTGCCAGCAGTTACAGTCGGGGTAACACTGAAGCTTTCTTT. It codes for CASSYSRGNTEAFF.

The chain uses TRBV11-2 and TRBJ2-1; the match to TRBD2 covers 10 bases. Germline trimming cut 11 bases from V and 5 bases from J; bases unmatched to any gene: 12. Germline loops: CDR1 SGHAT, CDR2 FQNNGV. The CDR3 has 15 residues. CDR3 sequence: CALGTASGSHNEQFF. DNA of the CDR3: TGTGCCCTCGGAACCGCTAGCGGGAGTCACAATGAGCAGTTCTTC.

V usage is TRBV25-1 and J usage is TRBJ1-3; D call uncertain. Germline CDR1 MGHDK, CDR2 SYGVNS. The CDR3 has 16 residues. Trimming took off 1 base at V and 3 bases at J, with 13 bases between the two ends. In nucleotides, the CDR3 is TGTGCCAGCAGTGAATCTGCCAGGTTCTTTGGAAACACCATATATTTT. It yields the protein CASSESARFFGNTIYF. Complete variable domain (other parts from reference TRBV25-1 and TRBJ1-3): EADIYQTPRYLVIGTGKKITLECSQTMGHDKMYWYQQDPGMELHLIHYSYGVNSTEKGDLSSESTVSRIRTEHFPLTLESARPSHTSQYLCASSESARFFGNTIYFGEGSWLTVV.

This clone was counted a few times. The chain is built from TRBV7-2 and TRBJ1-1; 8 positions match TRBD1. Germline CDR1 reads SGHTA; CDR2 reads FQGNSA. The CDR3 contains 18 residues. J lost 1 base, V lost 5 bases, and 15 bases had no gene match. As DNA, the CDR3 is TGTGCCAGCAGCCCAAAATCGGGACAGGTCTTAAGGAACACTGAAGCTTTCTTT. It yields the protein CASSPKSGQVLRNTEAFF.